This passage covers 31 T cell receptor beta chains from one sample sequenced in a study of TIL therapy for anti-PD-1-resistant metastatic lung cancer. Regarding time point: pre-treatment sample, taken before nivolumab and TIL therapy. This was the immunoSEQ v3 assay. Some clones are missing from TCRdb's copy, which holds only in-frame ones; the method was immunoSEQ multiplex PCR. The sample holds around 50,000 clones; about 70% are singletons and the top ten take 1.5% to 2%. The material was blood, obtained at baseline. The receptors here all came from a person between 25 and 79 years old with non-small cell lung cancer.

V is TRBV7-2 and J is TRBJ2-5; D is undetermined. The CDR3 has 13 residues. Trimming took off 1 base at V and 5 bases at J, with 8 bases between the two ends. CDR1 and CDR2 from the germline V gene are SGHTA and FQGNSA. CDR3: CASSLVVGETQYF. In nucleotides, the CDR3 is TGTGCCAGCAGCTTAGTGGTGGGGGAGACCCAGTACTTC.

V is TRBV2 and J is TRBJ2-3; D gene uncertain. Germline V CDR1 and CDR2: SNHLY, FYNNEI. V was clipped by 4 bases and J by 2 bases, with 7 bases between them. The CDR3 totals 13 residues. CDR3 amino acids: CASSVVHTDTQYF. The DNA for the CDR3 is TGTGCCAGCAGTGTCGTTCACACAGATACGCAGTATTTT.

This clone was recorded only once. The gene calls are TRBV11-3 and TRBJ2-5; 12 positions agree with TRBD2. TRBJ2-7 matches the DNA end more closely, so the J call is doubtful. The length of the CDR3 is 20 residues. The germline V gene has CDR1 SGHNT and CDR2 YENEEA. CDR3 region: CASSFTLGLAGIVGSYEQYF. The CDR3 coding sequence is TGTGCCAGCAGCTTCACCCTCGGACTAGCGGGGATAGTAGGATCTTACGAGCAGTACTTC.

The chain combines TRBV5-1 with TRBJ2-6; D is unclear. In germline, CDR1 is SGHRS, CDR2 YFSETQ. Trimming pared 1 base from V and 3 bases from J, leaving 8 bases between. This CDR3 region has 15 residues. The CDR3 region is CASSLNPGGANVLTF. The CDR3 DNA is TGCGCCAGCAGCTTGAACCCGGGTGGGGCCAACGTCCTGACTTTC.

The chain employs TRBV6-5 and TRBJ2-6, with D possibly being TRBD1 (7 bases). Trimming cost V 8 bases and J 4 bases, with 18 bases left between them. This CDR3 has 16 amino acids. Germline assignment: CDR1 MNHEY and CDR2 SVGAGI. The CDR3 loop is CASGSAGGPGANVLTF. The CDR3 nucleotides are TGTGCCAGCGGTTCGGCAGGGGGGCCCGGGGCCAACGTCCTGACTTTC.

Of note for this clone: The sample holds other DNA sequences that translate to the same CDR3. The V and J genes are TRBV5-1 and TRBJ2-1; D is uncertain. Trimming removed 0 bases at V and 0 bases at J, with 7 bases between. The CDR3 runs to 15 residues. In germline, CDR1 is SGHRS, CDR2 YFSETQ. In nucleotides, the CDR3 is TGCGCCAGCAGCTTGGAGGGCGGCTCCTACAATGAGCAGTTCTTC. Encoded protein: CASSLEGGSYNEQFF.

The chain links TRBV6-5 to TRBJ1-1, with D perhaps matching TRBD1 (5 bases). The V end lost 0 bases, the J end lost 4 bases, and 9 bases lay between the germline ends. This CDR3 comprises 14 residues. The germline V gene has CDR1 MNHEY and CDR2 SVGAGI. The CDR3 sequence is CASSYSGRVTEAFF. For the CDR3, the DNA is TGTGCCAGCAGTTACTCGGGCAGGGTCACTGAAGCTTTCTTT.

This clone has just a few counts. The gene calls are TRBV27 and TRBJ1-2; TRBD1 might be the D (5 bases). V dropped 5 bases and J dropped 8 bases, with 21 bases sitting between them. The CDR3 extends over 15 amino acids. Germline assignment: CDR1 MNHEY and CDR2 SMNVEV (reference sequence). The CDR3 spells CASSLRDARVGGYTF. CDR3 DNA: TGTGCCAGCAGTCTAAGGGACGCCAGGGTGGGGGGCTACACCTTC.

V and J are TRBV28 and TRBJ2-1, with no clear D. V was shortened by 7 bases and J by 5 bases, with 9 bases between the two germline ends. CDR3 length: 12 residues. CDR1 is MDHEN and CDR2 is SYDVKM in the germline V gene. CDR3 protein: CASKTEDNEQFF. CDR3 DNA sequence: TGTGCCAGCAAAACAGAGGACAATGAGCAGTTCTTC. Complete variable domain (other parts from reference TRBV28 and TRBJ2-1): DVKVTQSSRYLVKRTGEKVFLECVQDMDHENMFWYRQDPGLGLRLIYFSYDVKMKEKGDIPEGYSVSREKKERFSLILESASTNQTSMYLCASKTEDNEQFFGPGTRLTVL.

This rearrangement joins TRBV7-9 to TRBJ2-7; D not certain. Trimming cost V 7 bases and J 0 bases, with 10 bases left between them. The CDR3 consists of 13 residues. CDR1 is SEHNR and CDR2 is FQNEAQ in the germline V gene (reference sequence). CDR3 in amino acids: CASNRLTSYEQYF. CDR3 coding DNA: TGTGCCAGCAACCGATTAACCTCCTACGAGCAGTACTTC.

The V and J genes are TRBV9 and TRBJ2-7; a possible D gene is TRBD1 (6 bases). The CDR3 consists of 13 residues. Trimming took 7 bases from V and 1 from J, leaving 12 bases between them. Per the germline V gene, CDR1 is SGDLS and CDR2 is YYNGEE. The CDR3 nucleotides read TGTGCCAGCGGGCCAACAGGGTCCTACGAGCAGTACTTC. It specifies CASGPTGSYEQYF.

This clone was picked up a small number of times. The chain joins TRBV19 to TRBJ1-1; D gene uncertain. The CDR3 is 10 amino acids. Germline V gene sequence: CDR1 LNHDA, CDR2 SQIVND (reference sequence). Trimming removed 10 bases from V and 12 bases from J, with 15 bases in between. The DNA of the CDR3 is TGTGCCACGACAACAACGCGGACTTTCTTT. This translates into CATTTTRTFF. Full variable domain (missing parts from reference TRBV19 and TRBJ1-1): DGGITQSPKYLFRKEGQNVTLSCEQNLNHDAMYWYRQDPGQGLRLIYYSQIVNDFQKGDIAEGYSVSREKKESFPLTVTSAQKNPTAFYLCATTTTRTFFGQGTRLTVV.

The chain uses TRBV7-3 and TRBJ2-7, with TRBD1 matching over 7 bases. V shed 5 bases, J shed 2 bases, and the junction held 3 bases outside the gene matches. Looked up from germline, CDR1 is SGHTA and CDR2 is FQGTGA. This CDR3 comprises 13 residues. CDR3: CASSRQGTYEQYF. The CDR3 nucleotides are TGTGCCAGCAGCCGACAGGGAACCTACGAGCAGTACTTC.

The chain uses TRBV7-2 and TRBJ2-7; weak D call: TRBD1 (5 bases). The V and J ends lost 5 bases and 1 base respectively, with 15 bases between them. CDR1 is SGHTA, CDR2 FQGNSA, per germline. The CDR3 totals 15 residues. For the CDR3, the DNA is TGTGCCAGCAGCCCACCAAGGGGCCCATCCTACGAGCAGTACTTC. Translating it yields CASSPPRGPSYEQYF.

The chain is built from TRBV29-1 and TRBJ2-3, with 14 bases fitting TRBD2. Looked up from germline, CDR1 is SQVTM and CDR2 is ANQGSEA. This CDR3 is 15 amino acids long. Unmatched junction bases numbered 3, after V lost 3 bases and J lost 4 bases. This chain's CDR3 is CSVDLGLAGADTQYF. The CDR3 nucleotides are TGCAGCGTTGATCTGGGACTAGCGGGAGCAGATACGCAGTATTTT.

The chain recombines TRBV28 with TRBJ2-7; perhaps TRBD1 as D (6 bases). The germline V gene encodes CDR1 MDHEN and CDR2 SYDVKM. This CDR3 has 14 residues. The ends were cut back, 2 bases at V and 2 bases at J, with 10 bases in the middle. CDR3 residues: CASSLGTFAYEQYF. For the CDR3, the DNA is TGTGCCAGCAGTTTAGGGACATTTGCCTACGAGCAGTACTTC.

Only a few counts were recorded for this clone. The V gene is TRBV2, the J gene TRBJ1-2, with 7 bases fitting TRBD1. Trimming took 8 bases from V and 13 from J; bases not matched to a gene: 19. Germline lookup yields CDR1 SNHLY and CDR2 FYNNEI. The CDR3 covers 14 residues. The CDR3 DNA is TGTGCCAGCCCGACAGGGTTGGGTTGGCGGGGACTCACCTTC. This gives the protein CASPTGLGWRGLTF.

This chain links TRBV7-8 with TRBJ2-1, with D hard to call. Between the trimmed V and J ends, which lost 5 bases and 3 bases, there was a span of 11 bases. The CDR3 runs 14 residues. Germline CDR1 reads SGHVS; CDR2 reads FQNEAQ. For the CDR3, the DNA is TGTGCCAGCAGCCGAGGAACCGTCTACAATGAGCAGTTCTTC. Protein: CASSRGTVYNEQFF.

The chain combines TRBV6-5 with TRBJ2-7; tentatively, D is TRBD2 (5 bases). Germline-derived CDR1 and CDR2 are MNHEY and SVGAGI. This CDR3 spans 16 amino acids. V lost 0 bases and J lost 2, with 14 bases in between. The CDR3 is CASSYSSLSLAYEQYF. The CDR3 DNA follows: TGTGCCAGCAGTTACTCTTCCTTATCACTAGCCTACGAGCAGTACTTC.

On this clone itself: Other nucleotide sequences from this sample produce the same CDR3. The rearrangement joins TRBV30 to TRBJ1-1; D call uncertain. The CDR3 has 11 residues. Germline values: CDR1 GTSNPN, CDR2 SVGIG (reference sequence). V dropped 4 bases and J dropped 4 bases, with 7 bases sitting between them. CDR3 in DNA: TGTGCCTGGACGCGGCCCACTGAAGCTTTCTTT. Protein product: CAWTRPTEAFF. The full variable domain, in which reference TRBV30 and TRBJ1-1 provide the parts outside the CDR3, is SQTIHQWPATLVQPVGSPLSLECTVEGTSNPNLYWYRQAAGRGLQLLFYSVGIGQISSEVPQNLSASRPQDRQFILSSKKLLLSDSGFYLCAWTRPTEAFFGQGTRLTVV.

In this sample, this clone turned up many times. The chain joins TRBV28 to TRBJ2-7; TRBD2 is a possible D gene (5 bases). V lost 2 bases to trimming and J lost 4 bases, with 6 bases between them. The CDR3 length is 12 residues. Germline V gene data show CDR1 as MDHEN and CDR2 as SYDVKM. This chain's CDR3 is CASSLTGYEQYF. In nucleotides, the CDR3 is TGTGCCAGCAGTTTAACGGGGTACGAGCAGTACTTC.

The V and J genes are TRBV7-9 and TRBJ1-1; TRBD1 is a possible D gene (6 bases). Germline V gene lookup returns CDR1 SEHNR and CDR2 FQNEAQ (reference sequence). The CDR3 runs to 18 residues. V was clipped by 5 bases and J by 3 bases, with 25 bases between them. The CDR3 sequence: CASSLLYGSQGWDTEAFF. CDR3 DNA: TGTGCCAGCAGCCTACTATACGGATCACAGGGCTGGGACACTGAAGCTTTCTTT.

The rearrangement joins TRBV4-3 to TRBJ2-3; 11 bases fit TRBD2. There are 18 residues in the CDR3. Germline V gene sequence: CDR1 LGHNA, CDR2 YSLEER. V lost 3 bases, J lost 4 bases, and 12 bases stayed unmatched. CDR3 sequence: CASSQTLPTSGTADTQYF. The CDR3 nucleotides read TGCGCCAGCAGCCAGACCCTCCCGACTAGCGGGACTGCAGATACGCAGTATTTT.

This clone was seen more than once but under ten times. The chain uses TRBV6-6 and TRBJ1-1; possibly TRBD1 for D (6 bases). This CDR3 spans 11 amino acids. V was cut by 8 bases and J by 8 bases, with 12 bases left in between. Germline V gives CDR1 MNHNY, CDR2 SVGAGI (reference sequence). CDR3 sequence reads: CASGVDREAFF. For the CDR3, the DNA is TGTGCCAGCGGCGTTGACAGGGAAGCTTTCTTT.

This clone has just a few counts. The CDR3 bases are TGTGCCAGCAGCATCCAGGGGGGGTCCTACGAGCAGTACTTC. This codes for CASSIQGGSYEQYF. The J gene is TRBJ2-7, the V gene TRBV11-3; D could derive from TRBD1 or TRBD2 (7 bases each). CDR3 length: 14 amino acids. Germline lookup yields CDR1 SGHNT and CDR2 YENEEA. Trimming removed 5 bases from V and 1 base from J, with 12 bases in between.

The CDR3 sequence: CASSHSGQGRNQPQHF. CDR3 nucleotides: TGTGCCAGCAGCCACTCTGGACAGGGGCGCAATCAGCCCCAGCATTTT. The gene calls are TRBV5-6 and TRBJ1-5; 9 nucleotides line up with TRBD1. Germline CDR1 and CDR2: SGHDT and YYEEEE. The V and J ends lost 4 bases and 2 bases, in that order; junction bases with no gene match: 7. This CDR3 spans 16 amino acids.

The CDR3 protein is CASSPGLAGEEQYF. The CDR3 coding sequence is TGTGCCAGCAGCCCGGGACTAGCGGGAGAGGAGCAGTACTTC. The gene calls are TRBV4-2 and TRBJ2-7; 14 positions match TRBD2. The germline CDR1 and CDR2 sequences are LGHNA and YNFKEQ. The CDR3 covers 14 residues. V lost 4 bases and J lost 7; bases outside the gene matches: 3.

The V and J genes are TRBV19 and TRBJ1-5; 8 nucleotides align to TRBD1. Germline CDR1 is LNHDA and CDR2 is SQIVND (reference sequence). V was clipped by 7 bases and J by 6 bases; unmatched bases: 5. CDR3 size: 13 residues. This CDR3 reads CASKGQGTQPQHF. CDR3 DNA sequence: TGTGCCAGTAAAGGACAGGGAACTCAGCCCCAGCATTTT.

A few counts support this clone. The V call is TRBV5-4, the J call TRBJ2-7; the match to TRBD2 covers 8 bases. With V trimmed by 0 bases and J by 9 bases, 11 bases remained unmatched. The CDR3 runs to 15 residues. Germline lookup yields CDR1 SGHNT and CDR2 YYREEE (reference sequence). This chain's CDR3 is CASSLAVAGLGGQYF. The DNA for the CDR3 is TGTGCCAGCAGCTTGGCGGTAGCGGGACTGGGTGGGCAGTACTTC.

The table lists this clone with a few counts. CDR3 DNA: TGTGCCAGCAGCGACCGAGGGAAGTCCTACGAGCAGTACTTC. Translation gives CASSDRGKSYEQYF. The V and J genes are TRBV7-8 and TRBJ2-7; maybe TRBD2 (5 bases). This CDR3 has 14 residues. The V gene lost 5 bases and the J gene lost 1 base, with 12 bases spanning the gap. Germline CDR1 reads SGHVS; CDR2 reads FQNEAQ.

This clone was counted a single time. The rearrangement uses TRBV5-1 and TRBJ2-2, with a weak D call TRBD1 (6 bases). CDR3 length: 15 amino acids. Germline-derived CDR1 and CDR2 are SGHRS and YFSETQ. The ends were cut back, 4 bases at V and 2 bases at J, with 12 bases in the middle. The CDR3 spells CASSPRDTNTGELFF. The CDR3 DNA follows: TGCGCCAGCAGCCCCCGGGACACCAACACCGGGGAGCTGTTTTTT.